This record covers a single TCR beta chain. Its antigen is as yet unknown. These data originate in a study of PD-L1 blockade in urothelial cancer. Study at large: Across blood samples, T cells had a median count of about 140,000. Study-level findings and limits: Tumor-associated clones in blood expanded more at 3 weeks in durable-benefit patients.

What went into each PCR as a spike was synthetic TCR analog templates. The method was immunoSEQ multiplex PCR; TCRdb's version includes in-frame clones alone and lacks a portion of them. The table has tens of thousands of clones, roughly 87% seen once; the top ten hold approximately 6%. V dropped 1 base and J dropped 1; count of bases not matched to a gene: 7. The CDR3 totals 17 residues. In germline, CDR1 is SGHNT, CDR2 YENEEA. This material consisted of PBMCs, taken around atezolizumab (anti-PD-L1) treatment. The clonotype originates from a woman aged 65 to 85 with urothelial cancer. The gene calls are TRBV11-3 and TRBJ1-5; 7 bases fit TRBD1. In nucleotides, the CDR3 is TGTGCCAGCAGCTTAGTAGGGGGCGACGAAAGCAATCAGCCCCAGCATTTT. Protein: CASSLVGGDESNQPQHF.